These 32 T cell receptor beta chains share one sample of origin, sequenced in a study of blood T cell repertoires in COVID-19. Clones were sequenced by immunoSEQ multiplex PCR, and TCRdb holds only the in-frame ones, with some missing. The sample records around 500,000 clones, approximately 88% being singletons. Source material: PBMCs or T cells enriched from blood (not recorded which). Receptor source: a woman in her thirties or forties who had recovered from COVID-19.

The chain links TRBV19 to TRBJ2-5; the match to TRBD2 covers 12 bases. CDR3 length: 15 residues. The trim removed 5 bases at V and 6 bases at J, leaving 7 bases unmatched. Germline CDR1 reads LNHDA; CDR2 reads SQIVND (reference sequence). CDR3 bases: TGTGCCAGTAGTGACCTAGCGGGAGGGCCCCAGACCCAGTACTTC. Amino acids: CASSDLAGGPQTQYF.

The genes are TRBV2 and TRBJ1-2, with TRBD1 matching over 10 bases. J gave up 5 bases and V 5 bases, and 5 bases lay outside the gene matches. Germline V gene data show CDR1 as SNHLY and CDR2 as FYNNEI. The CDR3 is made up of 14 amino acids. The CDR3 region is CASSRTGGVYGYTF. The CDR3 coding sequence is TGTGCCAGCAGTAGGACAGGGGGGGTATATGGCTACACCTTC.

The chain couples TRBV19 to TRBJ1-2; D possibly corresponds to TRBD1 (5 bases). CDR3 length: 15 residues. V dropped 7 bases and J dropped 2 bases, with 17 bases sitting between them. Germline CDR1 reads LNHDA; CDR2 reads SQIVND (reference sequence). The CDR3 protein is CASTSQGAPNYGYTF. CDR3 sequence (DNA): TGTGCCAGTACCTCCCAGGGTGCCCCGAACTATGGCTACACCTTC.

This clone appeared a single time. The V and J genes are TRBV20-1 and TRBJ1-1, with D uncertain. Between the trimmed V and J ends, which lost 3 bases and 4 bases, there was a span of 12 bases. From germline, CDR1 is DFQATT and CDR2 SNEGSKA (reference sequence). This CDR3 has 13 residues. Here the CDR3 DNA reads TGCAGTGCTAGTGACGGGTTGGGCACTGAAGCTTTCTTT. Encoded protein: CSASDGLGTEAFF.

This clone was counted between two and nine times. The chain is built from TRBV5-1 and TRBJ2-5; 8 bases agree with TRBD2. The J segment lost 0 bases and the V segment lost 4 bases, leaving 2 bases of the junction unmatched. This CDR3 is 14 amino acids long. CDR1 and CDR2 (germline): SGHRS, YFSETQ. The CDR3 region has the DNA TGCGCCAGCAGCCAACTAGCGGACCAAGAGACCCAGTACTTC. This sequence encodes CASSQLADQETQYF.

The chain carries TRBV5-1 and TRBJ1-1; 9 positions agree with TRBD1. The germline V gene has CDR1 SGHRS and CDR2 YFSETQ. The CDR3 totals 15 residues. With V trimmed by 7 bases and J by 4 bases, 11 bases remained unmatched. CDR3 loop: CASFEGTGSGTEAFF. The CDR3, as DNA: TGCGCCAGCTTCGAAGGGACAGGGTCGGGCACTGAAGCTTTCTTT.

The sample holds one count of this clone. The genes are TRBV2 and TRBJ1-5; TRBD1 matches 9 bases. Looked up from germline, CDR1 is SNHLY and CDR2 is FYNNEI. The V gene end was trimmed by 3 bases and the J gene end by 0 bases; junction bases not matched to a gene: 12. The length of the CDR3 is 19 residues. CDR3 protein: CASSEPRDRGGYSNQPQHF. The CDR3, as DNA: TGTGCCAGCAGTGAGCCCCGAGACAGGGGGGGATATAGCAATCAGCCCCAGCATTTT.

This clone was recorded a few times. The chain couples TRBV4-1 to TRBJ1-2; D unresolved. CDR3 length equals 15 residues. Germline lookup yields CDR1 MGHRA and CDR2 YSYEKL. The V end lost 1 base, the J end lost 5 bases, and 14 bases lay between the germline ends. In DNA, the CDR3 is TGCGCCAGCAGCCAAGTCAGCGAGGGAAGTTATGGCTACACCTTC. It is translated as CASSQVSEGSYGYTF.

The chain combines TRBV7-9 with TRBJ1-1, with 7 bases matching TRBD1. Germline lookup yields CDR1 SEHNR and CDR2 FQNEAQ (reference sequence). The J segment lost 4 bases and the V segment lost 5 bases, leaving 7 bases of the junction unmatched. The CDR3 covers 14 residues. The CDR3 region is CASSEGAEGTEAFF. In nucleotides, the CDR3 is TGTGCCAGCAGCGAGGGGGCAGAAGGCACTGAAGCTTTCTTT.

The V gene is TRBV7-2, the J gene TRBJ2-7; 10 nucleotides align to TRBD1. V gave up 5 bases and J gave up 3 bases; unmatched junction bases: 16. This CDR3 has 18 residues. Germline CDR1 reads SGHTA; CDR2 reads FQGNSA. The CDR3 is CASSPRAPGQGWNYEQYF. Written as DNA, the CDR3 is TGTGCCAGCAGCCCCAGAGCCCCGGGACAGGGGTGGAACTACGAGCAGTACTTC.

V and J are TRBV11-2 and TRBJ2-5; TRBD2 might be the D (5 bases). The CDR3 loop spans 14 amino acids. Germline V gene data show CDR1 as SGHAT and CDR2 as FQNNGV. Trimming pared 0 bases from V and 7 bases from J, leaving 12 bases between. The CDR3 here is CASSLDPLGGTQYF. DNA for the CDR3: TGTGCCAGCAGCTTAGATCCTCTCGGAGGGACCCAGTACTTC.

The chain has TRBV27 and TRBJ2-7, with D possibly TRBD2 on 6 matching bases. The V gene's germline CDR1 is MNHEY and CDR2 SMNVEV (reference sequence). The V end lost 6 bases, the J end lost 7 bases, and 19 bases lay between the germline ends. CDR3 length: 14 amino acids. CDR3 DNA: TGTGCCAGCAGCCCCGCGCGGGGACTCTTGGAGCAGTACTTC. Encoded protein: CASSPARGLLEQYF.

The chain uses TRBV29-1 and TRBJ2-7; D is perhaps TRBD1 (6 bases). The germline CDR1 and CDR2 sequences are SQVTM and ANQGSEA. The CDR3 spans 13 residues. The V and J ends lost 6 bases and 0 bases respectively, with 12 bases between them. The CDR3 DNA is TGCAGCGTAGTAGTAGGGGGCTCCTACGAGCAGTACTTC. Residues: CSVVVGGSYEQYF.

The V gene is TRBV14, the J gene TRBJ2-7; 8 bases fit TRBD1. This CDR3 has 14 residues. Germline V CDR1 and CDR2: SGHDN, FVKESK. The V and J ends lost 5 bases and 2 bases, in that order; junction bases with no gene match: 5. In DNA, the CDR3 is TGTGCCAGCAGCACACGACAGGGGACCTACGAGCAGTACTTC. It encodes CASSTRQGTYEQYF.

The genes are TRBV7-9 and TRBJ2-3, with D perhaps matching TRBD1 (6 bases). The germline V gene encodes CDR1 SEHNR and CDR2 FQNEAQ (reference sequence). This CDR3 is 16 amino acids long. The V gene lost 3 bases and the J gene lost 1 base, with 14 bases spanning the gap. The CDR3 nucleotides are TGTGCCAGCAGCTTTGACAGGTTTGGCGGCACAGATACGCAGTATTTT. This codes for CASSFDRFGGTDTQYF. Full variable domain (missing parts from reference TRBV7-9 and TRBJ2-3): DTGVSQNPRHKITKRGQNVTFRCDPISEHNRLYWYRQTLGQGPEFLTYFQNEAQLEKSRLLSDRFSAERPKGSFSTLEIQRTEQGDSAMYLCASSFDRFGGTDTQYFGPGTRLTVL.

This chain uses TRBV30 with TRBJ2-1, with D tentatively TRBD1 (6 bases). The CDR3 has 15 amino acids. Germline V lookup: CDR1 GTSNPN, CDR2 SVGIG (reference sequence). The V and J ends lost 4 bases and 4 bases respectively, with 17 bases between them. The CDR3 DNA reads TGTGCCTGGACCACCAGGGGAGCTAGGTACAATGAGCAGTTCTTC. Amino acid sequence: CAWTTRGARYNEQFF.

The chain uses TRBV19 and TRBJ1-2, with 10 positions matching TRBD1. Germline CDR1 reads LNHDA; CDR2 reads SQIVND (reference sequence). V was clipped by 5 bases and J by 5 bases; unmatched bases: 5. The CDR3 contains 14 residues. CDR3 sequence (DNA): TGTGCCAGTAGTCAAACGGGACAGGGGTATGGCTACACCTTC. It yields the protein CASSQTGQGYGYTF.

This chain uses TRBV5-1 with TRBJ1-4; the D gene is possibly TRBD1 (6 bases). CDR1 and CDR2 (germline): SGHRS, YFSETQ. The V and J ends lost 2 bases and 4 bases respectively, with 18 bases between them. The CDR3 has 17 amino acids. CDR3 DNA sequence: TGCGCCAGCAGCTTTTTTGGAACAGGACAGAGTAATGAAAAACTGTTTTTT. Its translation: CASSFFGTGQSNEKLFF.

The gene calls are TRBV19 and TRBJ1-5; D gene unclear. Trimming removed 0 bases from V and 0 bases from J, with 24 bases in between. CDR3 length equals 21 residues. Germline lookup yields CDR1 LNHDA and CDR2 SQIVND (reference sequence). CDR3 nucleotide sequence: TGTGCCAGTAGTATAGATCTAATGGGGAGGTGGGCGGCGTATAGCAATCAGCCCCAGCATTTT. This sequence encodes CASSIDLMGRWAAYSNQPQHF.

This sequence joins TRBV5-6 and TRBJ2-5, with D perhaps TRBD1 (6 bases). Trimming cost V 1 base and J 2 bases, with 18 bases left between them. Looked up from germline, CDR1 is SGHDT and CDR2 is YYEEEE. The CDR3 covers 17 residues. The CDR3 nucleotides are TGTGCCAGCAGCTTGTTGTTGATGTTGGACAGACAAGAGACCCAGTACTTC. Translated: CASSLLLMLDRQETQYF.

The chain recombines TRBV2 with TRBJ1-1, with a weak D call TRBD1 (6 bases). The CDR3 contains 14 residues. The germline gives CDR1 SNHLY, CDR2 FYNNEI. V lost 6 bases and J lost 6, with 17 bases in between. CDR3 loop: CASRGFDRNPEAFF. The CDR3 DNA is TGTGCCAGCAGAGGATTCGACAGGAATCCTGAAGCTTTCTTT.

The V call is TRBV4-3, the J call TRBJ2-5; 7 bases are a match to TRBD2. The CDR3 length is 14 residues. J gave up 5 bases and V 0 bases, and 3 bases lay outside the gene matches. CDR1 is LGHNA, CDR2 YSLEER, per germline. The CDR3 loop is CASSQDNGRETQYF. CDR3 DNA sequence: TGCGCCAGCAGCCAAGATAACGGGAGGGAGACCCAGTACTTC.

This clone was detected only a few times. In nucleotides, the CDR3 is TGTGCCAGCAGTTTGGGGGCCTCCTATAATTCACCCCTCCACTTT. Encoded protein: CASSLGASYNSPLHF. The chain carries TRBV27 and TRBJ1-6, with a possible D match to TRBD1 (6 bases). The V and J ends lost 3 bases and 0 bases respectively, with 6 bases between them. The CDR3 has 15 amino acids. Germline CDR1 is MNHEY and CDR2 is SMNVEV (reference sequence).

This clone was counted a single time. This CDR3 is CASSAQQGYTEAFF. The CDR3 DNA sequence: TGTGCCAGCAGCGCACAACAGGGGTACACTGAAGCTTTCTTT. The V call is TRBV11-2, the J call TRBJ1-1, with TRBD1 matching over 7 bases. This CDR3 comprises 14 residues. The V gene's germline CDR1 is SGHAT and CDR2 FQNNGV. After removal of 5 bases from V and 3 bases from J, the junction contained 6 bases not matched to a gene.

The V call is TRBV16, the J call TRBJ1-4, with TRBD1 as a possible D gene (6 bases). Trimming removed 2 bases at V and 7 bases at J, with 11 bases between. This CDR3 contains 14 residues. Germline loops: CDR1 KGHSY, CDR2 FQNENV. The CDR3 loop reads CASSQARGSEKLFF. Written as DNA, the CDR3 is TGTGCCAGCAGCCAAGCGAGGGGGTCTGAAAAACTGTTTTTT.

A word on this clone: The same CDR3 arises from other DNA sequences in this sample as well. The chain uses TRBV6-5 and TRBJ1-2, with 7 bases fitting TRBD1. The CDR3 runs to 13 residues. V was pared by 6 bases and J by 2 bases, with 3 bases of the junction left unmatched. Per germline, CDR1 MNHEY and CDR2 SVGAGI. For the CDR3, the DNA is TGTGCCAGCAGCCTGGACAGGAACTATGGCTACACCTTC. Translation gives CASSLDRNYGYTF.

This rearrangement joins TRBV15 to TRBJ1-2; D perhaps matches TRBD1 (6 bases). The CDR3 covers 13 residues. The germline V gene encodes CDR1 LNHNV and CDR2 YYDKDF (reference sequence). Deletions cut 4 bases from V and 2 bases from J, with 8 bases between. The CDR3 protein is CATSIRGNYGYTF. The DNA for the CDR3 is TGTGCCACCAGCATCAGGGGAAACTATGGCTACACCTTC.

This chain connects TRBV5-1 to TRBJ2-5, with D maybe TRBD1 (5 bases). Trimming took off 0 bases at V and 2 bases at J, with 11 bases between the two ends. The CDR3 consists of 15 residues. The V gene's germline CDR1 is SGHRS and CDR2 YFSETQ. CDR3 bases: TGCGCCAGCAGCTTGGCCCAGGGATTTCAAGAGACCCAGTACTTC. Amino acid sequence: CASSLAQGFQETQYF.

The chain carries TRBV7-2 and TRBJ2-3, with D perhaps TRBD1 (5 bases). Germline values: CDR1 SGHTA, CDR2 FQGNSA. There are 14 residues in the CDR3. With 6 bases removed from V and 1 base from J, the gap between germline ends came to 11 bases. For the CDR3, the DNA is TGTGCCAGCAGTGCCGTGGGGCGCACAGATACGCAGTATTTT. Its translation is CASSAVGRTDTQYF.

V is TRBV19 and J is TRBJ1-5, with TRBD1 as a possible D gene (5 bases). The CDR3 consists of 14 residues. Germline loops: CDR1 LNHDA, CDR2 SQIVND (reference sequence). V lost 5 bases, J lost 0 bases, and 8 bases lay in between. CDR3 nucleotide sequence: TGTGCCAGTAGTTTGGACATTAGCAATCAGCCCCAGCATTTT. It is translated as CASSLDISNQPQHF.

The chain links TRBV27 to TRBJ2-3; D unclear. This CDR3 contains 13 residues. Trimming pared 4 bases from V and 2 bases from J, leaving 7 bases between. CDR1 is MNHEY, CDR2 SMNVEV, per germline (reference sequence). The CDR3 DNA reads as TGTGCCAGCAGTTCCCAGTCCACAGATACGCAGTATTTT. Its protein product is CASSSQSTDTQYF.

The V gene is TRBV27, the J gene TRBJ2-3; possible D gene TRBD2, 5 bases. Germline V lookup: CDR1 MNHEY, CDR2 SMNVEV (reference sequence). This CDR3 comprises 16 residues. Trimming stripped 1 base from V and 5 bases from J, with 16 bases between. The CDR3, as DNA: TGTGCCAGCAGTTTATACGCGGGTTCCGGGGAAGATACGCAGTATTTT. Translated: CASSLYAGSGEDTQYF.